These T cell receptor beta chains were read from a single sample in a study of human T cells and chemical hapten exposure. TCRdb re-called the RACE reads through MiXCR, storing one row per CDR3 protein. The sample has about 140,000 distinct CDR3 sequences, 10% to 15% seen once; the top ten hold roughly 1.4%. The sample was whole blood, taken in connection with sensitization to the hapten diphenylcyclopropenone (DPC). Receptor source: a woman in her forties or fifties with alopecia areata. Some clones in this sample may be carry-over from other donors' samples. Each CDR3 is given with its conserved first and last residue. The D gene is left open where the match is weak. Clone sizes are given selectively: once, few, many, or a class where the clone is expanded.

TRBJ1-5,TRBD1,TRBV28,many,CASSLGQGLQPQHF,TGTGCCAGCAGCCTGGGACAGGGTCTTCAGCCCCAGCATTTT
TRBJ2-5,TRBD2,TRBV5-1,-,CASSWSGLAGETQYF,TGCGCCAGCAGCTGGTCGGGACTAGCGGGAGAGACCCAGTACTTC
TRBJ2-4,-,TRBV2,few,CASSVRTGLAKNIQYF,TGTGCCAGCAGTGTTAGGACCGGACTAGCCAAAAACATTCAGTACTTC
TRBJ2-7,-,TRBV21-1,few,CASSKAWREGPHEQYF,TGTGCCAGCAGCAAAGCGTGGCGGGAGGGCCCCCACGAGCAGTACTTC
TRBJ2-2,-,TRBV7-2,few,CASSWDAGLLTGELFF,TGTGCCAGCAGCTGGGACGCGGGGTTGCTGACCGGGGAGCTGTTTTTT
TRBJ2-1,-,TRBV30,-,CAWSRGLSYNEQFF,TGTGCCTGGAGTAGAGGGCTCTCCTACAATGAGCAGTTCTTC
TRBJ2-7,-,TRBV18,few,CASSPTGLYEQYF,TGTGCCAGCTCACCAACCGGGTTATACGAGCAGTACTTC
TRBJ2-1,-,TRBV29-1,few,CTYLGQLNEQFF,TGCACCTACCTCGGGCAGCTCAATGAGCAGTTCTTC
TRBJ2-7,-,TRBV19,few,CASSARDSGQYF,TGTGCCAGTAGTGCCCGGGATTCAGGGCAGTACTTC
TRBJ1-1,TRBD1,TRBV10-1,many,CASSEKLTGRAFF,TGCGCCAGCAGTGAAAAATTGACAGGGAGAGCTTTCTTT
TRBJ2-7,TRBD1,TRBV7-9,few,CASSKQGAYEQYF,TGTGCCAGCAGCAAACAGGGGGCCTACGAGCAGTACTTC
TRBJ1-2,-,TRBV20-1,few,CSARGPRGAYGYTF,TGCAGTGCTAGAGGCCCGCGGGGGGCGTATGGCTACACCTTC
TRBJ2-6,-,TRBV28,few,CATVGTSGANVLTF,TGTGCCACAGTTGGGACCTCTGGGGCCAACGTCCTGACTTTC
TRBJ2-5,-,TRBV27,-,CASSSRPGETQYF,TGTGCCAGCAGTTCTCGACCCGGAGAGACCCAGTACTTC
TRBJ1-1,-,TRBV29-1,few,CSVEDRREAFF,TGCAGCGTTGAAGATAGGAGAGAAGCTTTCTTT
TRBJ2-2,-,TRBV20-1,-,CSAPREPHTGELFF,TGCAGTGCTCCCCGGGAACCTCACACCGGGGAGCTGTTTTTT